The sequence of this T cell receptor beta chain was determined in a study of blood T cell repertoires in COVID-19. About the research overall: Acute-phase and convalescent COVID-19 samples originated in the United States, Italy and Spain.

Authors' processing steps: Amplification of reference gene primers was used by the study to estimate nucleated cell counts. Only in-frame clones appear in the TCRdb table, and some are missing; sequencing was by immunoSEQ multiplex PCR. V and J calls plus clone size are reproduced from that table; the DNA served to infer D and trimming. Of tens of thousands of clones listed, about 86% were seen once; the top ten hold almost 5%. Germline lookup yields CDR1 SEHNR and CDR2 FQNEAQ (reference sequence). CDR3 length equals 14 residues. The V end was cut by 8 bases, the J end by 7 bases, with 21 bases between.

Sequencing used peripheral blood. This TCR derives from a woman between 65 and 79 years old with active COVID-19. This chain joins TRBV7-9 and TRBJ2-7; a weak D match, TRBD2 (5 bases). CDR3 sequence reads: CASDPGSFRDEQYF. The CDR3 bases are TGTGCCAGCGATCCAGGCAGCTTTCGGGATGAGCAGTACTTC.